Below, 21 T cell receptor beta chains from the same sample are listed, as sequenced in a study of graft-versus-host responses after intestinal transplantation. Sequenced by immunoSEQ multiplex PCR; TCRdb stores in-frame clones only, minus some. The sample gives 38,000 or so clones, 95% of which show up once; approximately 0.53% is in the top ten. Their recognized antigens are unknown. This specimen was unstimulated CD8+ T cells sorted from spleen or lymph node cells, taken before transplant. These TCRs come from a human donor who was the organ donor for an intestinal transplant.

The rearrangement joins TRBV5-1 to TRBJ2-3; D remains ambiguous. The CDR3 sequence is 15 residues long. Germline lookup yields CDR1 SGHRS and CDR2 YFSETQ. V dropped 1 base and J dropped 0 bases, with 9 bases sitting between them. In nucleotides, the CDR3 is TGCGCCAGCAGCTTGAGTTCCACTAGCACAGATACGCAGTATTTT. Translation: CASSLSSTSTDTQYF. Based on the CDR3 plus reference TRBV5-1 and TRBJ2-3, the full variable domain is KAGVTQTPRYLIKTRGQQVTLSCSPISGHRSVSWYQQTPGQGLQFLFEYFSETQRNKGNFPGRFSGRQFSNSRSEMNVSTLELGDSALYLCASSLSSTSTDTQYFGPGTRLTVL.

V usage is TRBV5-4 and J usage is TRBJ2-4, with D perhaps matching TRBD1 or TRBD2 (5 bases each). The CDR3 runs to 13 residues. V lost 0 bases and J 8 bases, leaving 9 bases between the germline ends. Looked up from germline, CDR1 is SGHNT and CDR2 is YYREEE (reference sequence). In nucleotides, the CDR3 is TGTGCCAGCAGCTTGGCGGGGCCGGACATTCAGTACTTC. Translated, it gives CASSLAGPDIQYF. Variable domain in full (rest from reference TRBV5-4 and TRBJ2-4): ETGVTQSPTHLIKTRGQQVTLRCSSQSGHNTVSWYQQALGQGPQFIFQYYREEENGRGNFPPRFSGLQFPNYSSELNVNALELDDSALYLCASSLAGPDIQYFGAGTRLSVL.

This clone was observed once. This chain links TRBV2 with TRBJ2-3; maybe TRBD2 (6 bases). The CDR3 extends over 19 amino acids. V was trimmed by 4 bases and J by 0 bases, leaving 23 bases between them. CDR1 and CDR2 (germline): SNHLY, FYNNEI. The CDR3 sequence: CASSGPLGARRASTDTQYF. In DNA, the CDR3 is TGTGCCAGCAGTGGGCCTCTGGGTGCCAGGAGGGCTAGCACAGATACGCAGTATTTT.

The rearrangement links TRBV5-6 to TRBJ2-5; TRBD2 matches 8 bases. V lost 4 bases, J lost 1 base, and 12 bases stayed unmatched. Per the germline V gene, CDR1 is SGHDT and CDR2 is YYEEEE. The CDR3 covers 17 residues. CDR3 DNA sequence: TGTGCCAGCAGCACCTTAAACGGACTAGCCCCCCAAGAGACCCAGTACTTC. As protein: CASSTLNGLAPQETQYF.

This clone was seen a single time. The DNA for the CDR3 is TGTGCCAGTAGTATACCTAGCGGGGGCTTCAGCGAGCAGTACTTC. It encodes CASSIPSGGFSEQYF. V is TRBV19 and J is TRBJ2-7; 10 bases are shared with TRBD2. This CDR3 region has 15 residues. CDR1 and CDR2 (germline): LNHDA, SQIVND (reference sequence). The junction had 7 bases not matched to a gene; V was cut back by 2 bases and J by 6 bases.

The chain couples TRBV27 to TRBJ1-4, with 8 positions matching TRBD1. This CDR3 is 15 amino acids long. V lost 5 bases to trimming and J lost 3 bases; unmatched junction nucleotides: 5. CDR1 and CDR2 from the germline V gene are MNHEY and SMNVEV (reference sequence). This CDR3 reads CASSVQGGPNEKLFF. CDR3 coding DNA: TGTGCCAGCAGTGTACAGGGGGGGCCTAATGAAAAACTGTTTTTT.

This clone was seen a single time. Relative to the germline gene, one junction end is altered; a read error may explain this. The V gene is TRBV6-5, the J gene TRBJ1-2; 10 nucleotides line up with TRBD1. Germline V gene data show CDR1 as MNHEY and CDR2 as SVGAGI. CDR3 length equals 14 residues. This CDR3 reads CASSYWDRGYGYTF. Written as DNA, the CDR3 is TGTGCCAGCAGCTACTGGGACAGGGGCTATGGCTACACCTTC.

The chain uses TRBV11-2 and TRBJ1-2, with 8 nucleotides matching TRBD1. The CDR3 consists of 15 residues. After removal of 5 bases from V and 7 bases from J, the junction contained 12 bases not matched to a gene. Germline lookup yields CDR1 SGHAT and CDR2 FQNNGV. CDR3 DNA sequence: TGTGCCAGCAGCCCCCGAGAGCAGGGGGCCGGTGGCTACACCTTC. Encoded protein: CASSPREQGAGGYTF. The whole variable domain, filled in from reference TRBV11-2 and TRBJ1-2, reads EAGVAQSPRYKIIEKRQSVAFWCNPISGHATLYWYQQILGQGPKLLIQFQNNGVVDDSQLPKDRFSAERLKGVDSTLKIQPAKLEDSAVYLCASSPREQGAGGYTFGSGTRLTVV.

The genes are TRBV7-8 and TRBJ1-1, with D uncertain. Germline assignment: CDR1 SGHVS and CDR2 FQNEAQ. V gave up 3 bases and J gave up 0 bases, with 11 bases separating them. The CDR3 sequence is 15 residues long. The CDR3: CASSFRNSLNTEAFF. The CDR3 bases are TGTGCCAGCAGCTTCCGCAACAGTTTGAACACTGAAGCTTTCTTT.

This chain connects TRBV5-8 to TRBJ1-1; D is uncertain. The germline gives CDR1 SGHTS, CDR2 YDEGEE. V gave up 0 bases and J gave up 6 bases, with 15 bases separating them. CDR3 length: 15 amino acids. The CDR3 is CASSLAYGTLAEAFF. The DNA of the CDR3 is TGTGCCAGCAGCTTGGCCTACGGAACTCTTGCTGAAGCTTTCTTT.

The chain uses TRBV9 and TRBJ2-3; 7 nucleotides agree with TRBD1. The CDR3 loop spans 15 amino acids. CDR1 SGDLS and CDR2 YYNGEE come from the germline V gene. The trim removed 4 bases at V and 2 bases at J, leaving 7 bases unmatched. CDR3 region: CASSLGQSDTDTQYF. The CDR3 DNA is TGTGCCAGCAGCCTGGGACAGTCTGACACAGATACGCAGTATTTT.

The J gene is TRBJ1-4, the V gene TRBV15, with TRBD1 as a possible D gene (6 bases). This CDR3 is built from 17 residues. CDR1 LNHNV and CDR2 YYDKDF come from the germline V gene (reference sequence). V was shortened by 1 base and J by 3 bases, with 15 bases between the two germline ends. CDR3 protein: CATSRAKGDEANEKLFF. For the CDR3, the DNA is TGTGCCACCAGCAGAGCGAAGGGGGATGAGGCTAATGAAAAACTGTTTTTT. The full variable domain, in which reference TRBV15 and TRBJ1-4 provide the parts outside the CDR3, is DAMVIQNPRYQVTQFGKPVTLSCSQTLNHNVMYWYQQKSSQAPKLLFHYYDKDFNNEADTPDNFQSRRPNTSFCFLDIRSPGLGDTAMYLCATSRAKGDEANEKLFFGSGTQLSVL.

This clone was detected only once. The J gene is TRBJ2-1, the V gene TRBV11-1; 11 positions match TRBD2. The CDR3 loop spans 15 amino acids. Germline V gene data show CDR1 as SGHAT and CDR2 as FQDESV (reference sequence). V shed 4 bases and J 9 bases; nucleotides not matched to a gene: 8. The CDR3 coding sequence is TGTGCCAGCAGCTCAATAGCGGGGGGGCAGGTTGAGCAGTTCTTC. It codes for CASSSIAGGQVEQFF.

The V and J genes are TRBV6-5 and TRBJ2-7, with D possibly being TRBD1 (5 bases). Germline V CDR1 and CDR2: MNHEY, SVGAGI. Trimming left V 7 bases short and J 1 base short, with 8 bases between. The CDR3 contains 12 residues. The CDR3 sequence is CASTQGSYEQYF. The CDR3 DNA reads TGTGCCAGCACCCAGGGATCCTACGAGCAGTACTTC.

This chain joins TRBV15 and TRBJ2-7; TRBD1 matches at 7 bases. Germline lookup yields CDR1 LNHNV and CDR2 YYDKDF (reference sequence). Trimming cost V 4 bases and J 3 bases; bases outside gene matches: 9. The CDR3 is 15 residues long. The CDR3 sequence is CATSISRQGNYEQYF. CDR3 coding DNA: TGTGCCACCAGCATATCACGACAGGGAAACTACGAGCAGTACTTC.

This clone is a singleton in its sample. The chain combines TRBV7-3 with TRBJ2-2; the match to TRBD1 covers 10 bases. This CDR3 contains 14 residues. The J segment lost 8 bases and the V segment lost 4 bases, leaving 4 bases of the junction unmatched. Germline CDR1 reads SGHTA; CDR2 reads FQGTGA. The CDR3 loop reads CASSSTGGSGELFF. The CDR3, as DNA: TGTGCCAGCAGCTCGACAGGGGGCTCTGGGGAGCTGTTTTTT.

V usage is TRBV27 and J usage is TRBJ1-2, with 8 bases matching TRBD1. The CDR3 loop spans 14 amino acids. V shed 3 bases and J 8 bases; nucleotides not matched to a gene: 8. From germline, CDR1 is MNHEY and CDR2 SMNVEV (reference sequence). The CDR3 bases are TGTGCCAGCAGTTTTGTCCCACAGGGGGAAGGCTACACCTTC. It encodes CASSFVPQGEGYTF.

The V gene is TRBV7-8, the J gene TRBJ2-7, with 10 bases matching TRBD2. The CDR3 has 16 amino acids. J gave up 3 bases and V 3 bases, and 8 bases lay outside the gene matches. Per germline, CDR1 SGHVS and CDR2 FQNEAQ. The CDR3 DNA reads TGTGCCAGCAGCTTTTCCGGGACTAGCGAATTCTACGAGCAGTACTTC. Amino acid sequence: CASSFSGTSEFYEQYF.

This chain uses TRBV7-9 with TRBJ2-3; D gene unclear. Germline V CDR1 and CDR2: SEHNR, FQNEAQ (reference sequence). The CDR3 contains 13 residues. Trimming took off 5 bases at V and 6 bases at J, with 12 bases between the two ends. Here the CDR3 DNA reads TGTGCCAGCAGCCCCCCATTGTTCGATACGCAGTATTTT. As protein: CASSPPLFDTQYF.

The chain has TRBV4-1 and TRBJ2-3; no definite D call. This CDR3 has 22 amino acids. V lost 0 bases and J lost 2, with 30 bases in between. Germline V lookup: CDR1 MGHRA, CDR2 YSYEKL. The CDR3 reads CASSQDLFPFLRPRRTTDTQYF. DNA for the CDR3: TGCGCCAGCAGCCAAGATCTGTTTCCGTTTCTCAGACCACGCCGCACCACAGATACGCAGTATTTT.

This CDR3 is CASRYGPGGNTEAFF. CDR3 DNA: TGTGCCAGTAGATATGGTCCAGGGGGGAACACTGAAGCTTTCTTT. The gene calls are TRBV19 and TRBJ1-1, with TRBD1 identical over 7 bases. Germline values: CDR1 LNHDA, CDR2 SQIVND (reference sequence). The CDR3 is 15 amino acids. The V segment lost 6 bases and the J segment 1 base; nucleotides outside the gene matches: 8.